The text below deals with one TCR beta chain. Its antigen is undetermined. Arm-PCR of CDR3 regions and iRepertoire HTBI primers were the basis on which TCR beta libraries were built. A single record per CDR3 protein comes from TCRdb applying MiXCR to the multiplex PCR reads. The profile shows approximately 350,000 distinct CDR3 sequences, over 15% of them singletons. The sample originates from a study of regulatory T cells in long-lasting Graves disease. Study-wide results and limits: Persistent patients had a count of shared public clonotypes (around 2,700) that exceeded that of new patients (approximately 1,000).

Indicated time point: newly diagnosed GD, antithyroid drugs for less than 3 months. Extracted RNA from PBMCs served as the source of the TCR library. These data were also filed under a second study, of T cells in Graves' hyperthyroidism and ophthalmopathy. From that second work: Patients counted as stable if ophthalmopathy did not develop within 18 months. The HTBI primer set served for first-round RT-PCR of the TCR CDR3. Ophthalmopathy stood apart from stable hyperthyroidism in a 13 V-J model.

Sequencing was performed on peripheral blood mononuclear cells (PBMCs), taken at new diagnosis, from a patient treated with antithyroid drugs. The TCR sequence derives from a man in his forties or fifties with Graves disease.

The CDR3 DNA sequence: TGTGCCAGCAGCCAAGGAGGGGGGATTCAGTACTTC. Its protein product is CASSQGGGIQYF. The rearrangement uses TRBV5-5 and TRBJ2-4, with D perhaps given as TRBD1 or TRBD2 (6 bases each). Germline V CDR1 and CDR2: SGHKS, YYEKEE (reference sequence). The ends were cut back, 4 bases at V and 10 bases at J, with 12 bases in the middle. The CDR3 is 12 residues long.